This TCR beta chain was recorded in a study of shared clonotypes between healthy human individuals. Evenly divided among several immunoSEQ plates was the genomic DNA of each subset. Clones were sequenced by immunoSEQ multiplex PCR, and TCRdb holds only the in-frame ones, with some missing. Here the sample spans some 2 million clones, about 95% being singletons. CD45RO-negative CD8 cells positively selected for CCR7 made up the naive population, which excluded terminally differentiated effector memory CD45RA+ cells. V trimming: 5 bases; J trimming: 6 bases; junction bases outside the gene matches: 17. CDR3 length: 17 residues. Per germline, CDR1 MNHEY and CDR2 SMNVEV (reference sequence). Study conclusions and caveats: In the sorted subsets, rarefaction showed sequencing was incomplete despite large depth. The generation probabilities recorded for non-shared clonotypes fell below those of clonotypes shared by all four donors.

Concerning this clone: The antigen is undetermined.

The material sequenced was naive CD8+ T cells sorted from blood. The chain uses TRBV27 and TRBJ2-3, with TRBD2 matching 7 bases. The TCR comes from a man aged 18 to 29 in good health. CDR3 coding DNA: TGTGCCAGCAGTCTTATACTAGCGCATCCTGGGGGTGATACGCAGTATTTT. Protein sequence: CASSLILAHPGGDTQYF.